Included here is one T cell receptor (beta chain) sequence, with context. Antigen specificity is unknown. The source of the sample is a study of T cell repertoires in cytomegalovirus infection. Study information: HLA-B-restricted CMV epitopes that are well studied, plus recently identified HLA-C-restricted ones, were used by the study.

Via MiXCR, TCRdb re-called the reads, giving one row per CDR3 protein. The data hold around 900,000 distinct CDR3 sequences, with approximately 32% observed a single time. The CDR3 runs to 17 residues. Per the germline V gene, CDR1 is MNHEY and CDR2 is SVGAGI. V was clipped by 0 bases and J by 12 bases; unmatched bases: 14. Whole-study results and caveats: CMV-specific HLA-C-restricted TCR beta clonotypes dominated the ex vivo response.

The genes are TRBV6-5 and TRBJ2-1; 10 nucleotides align to TRBD2. The clonotype was recovered from a human donor in good health (CMV status not recorded). Some clones in this sample may be carry-over from other donors' samples. The material sequenced was cultured CD8+ T cells from PBMCs, taken from culture after CMV antigen stimulation. CDR3 nucleotide sequence: TGTGCCAGCAGTTACTCTGGGCCTAGCGGGGGCCCGGGGGTGCAGTTCTTC. Amino acids: CASSYSGPSGGPGVQFF.